This T cell receptor beta chain was captured by sequencing in a study of identical twins. The donors were all healthy and Caucasian. V trimming: 5 bases; J trimming: 6 bases; junction bases outside the gene matches: 6. CDR1 is MNHEY and CDR2 is SVGEGT in the germline V gene. CDR3 length: 14 amino acids. TCRdb independently ran MiXCR on the 5' RACE reads; one entry per CDR3 protein. The data show some 500,000 distinct CDR3 sequences, roughly an eighth seen once. Findings of the study overall: Sequences that were beta out-of-frame showed weaker excess twin sharing. The study found that models underestimated out-of-frame TCR alpha sharing in monozygotic twins. Cross-sectional statistical analysis, not tracking of the same donors, underpinned the conclusions.

Points on this clonotype: The target antigen is unknown.

The sample was also linked to a second study, of yellow fever vaccine responses in identical twins.

The specimen sequenced was CD4+ T cells sorted from blood. V usage is TRBV6-2 or TRBV6-3 and J usage is TRBJ2-5; 10 nucleotides align to TRBD2. The sequence was collected from a woman under 30 in good health. CDR3 residues: CASSRYSGRKTQYF. DNA of the CDR3: TGTGCCAGCAGTCGATATAGCGGGAGGAAGACCCAGTACTTC.